This T cell receptor beta chain was sequenced for a study of shared clonotypes between healthy human individuals. Study overall: Donor ages ranged 18 to 49 years: two women, a few men.

Notes on the study in general: For naive CD4 cells, approximately 4.7% of clonotypes were shared across a few donors. Naive subsets usually exceeded memory subsets in estimated richness.

The CDR3 extends over 14 amino acids. V shed 3 bases and J shed 8 bases, with 14 bases lying between them. Germline V gene data show CDR1 as MNHNY and CDR2 as SVGAGI (reference sequence). This clone has only one observation. Its antigen remains unidentified. The table came from immunoSEQ multiplex PCR; TCRdb's copy has only in-frame clones and leaves some out. The table records 2 million to 2.5 million clones, approximately 95% of them present only once. The sequencing sample was made of naive CD4+ T cells from PBMCs. Subset described: CD45RA+ positively selected. V and J are TRBV6-6 and TRBJ2-1; D is unresolved. The sequence was obtained from a man younger than 35 in good health. Some clones in this sample may be carry-over from other donors' samples. The CDR3 spells CASSYSSQLDEQFF. In nucleotides, the CDR3 is TGTGCCAGCAGTTATAGTTCCCAACTTGATGAGCAGTTCTTC.